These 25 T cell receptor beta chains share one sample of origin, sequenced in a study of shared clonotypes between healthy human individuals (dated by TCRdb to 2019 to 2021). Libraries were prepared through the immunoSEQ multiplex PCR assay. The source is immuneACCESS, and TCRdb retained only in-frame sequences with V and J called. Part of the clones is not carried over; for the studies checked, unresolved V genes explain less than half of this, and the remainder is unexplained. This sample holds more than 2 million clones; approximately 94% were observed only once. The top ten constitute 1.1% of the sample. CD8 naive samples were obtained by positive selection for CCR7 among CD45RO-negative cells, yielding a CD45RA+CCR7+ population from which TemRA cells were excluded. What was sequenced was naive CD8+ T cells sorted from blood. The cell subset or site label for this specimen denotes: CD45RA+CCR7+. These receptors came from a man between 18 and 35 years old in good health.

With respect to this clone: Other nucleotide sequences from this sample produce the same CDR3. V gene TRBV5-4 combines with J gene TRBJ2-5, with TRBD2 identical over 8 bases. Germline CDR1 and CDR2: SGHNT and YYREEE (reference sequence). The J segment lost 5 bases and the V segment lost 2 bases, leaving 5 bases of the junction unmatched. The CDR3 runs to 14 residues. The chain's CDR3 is CASSFRGGRETQYF. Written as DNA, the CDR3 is TGTGCCAGCAGCTTTCGGGGGGGCCGGGAGACCCAGTACTTC.

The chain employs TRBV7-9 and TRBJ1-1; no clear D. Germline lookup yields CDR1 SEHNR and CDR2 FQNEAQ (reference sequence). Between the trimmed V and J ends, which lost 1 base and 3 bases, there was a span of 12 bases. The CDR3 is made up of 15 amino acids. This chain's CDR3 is CASSLDGDADTEAFF. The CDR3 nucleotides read TGTGCCAGCAGCTTAGATGGAGATGCGGACACTGAAGCTTTCTTT.

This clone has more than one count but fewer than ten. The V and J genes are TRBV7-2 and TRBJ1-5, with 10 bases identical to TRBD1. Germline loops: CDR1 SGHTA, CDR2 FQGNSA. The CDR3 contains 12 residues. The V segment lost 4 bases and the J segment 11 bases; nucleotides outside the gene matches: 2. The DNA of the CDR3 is TGTGCCAGCAGCTATGGACAGGGGGCCCAGCATTTT. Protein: CASSYGQGAQHF.

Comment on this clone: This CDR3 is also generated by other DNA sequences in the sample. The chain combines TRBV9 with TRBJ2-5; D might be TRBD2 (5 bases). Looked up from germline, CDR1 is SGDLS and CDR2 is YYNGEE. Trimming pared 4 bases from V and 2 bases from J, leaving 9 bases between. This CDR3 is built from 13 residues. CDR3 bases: TGTGCCAGCAGCCCCACGGGACAAGAGACCCAGTACTTC. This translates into CASSPTGQETQYF.

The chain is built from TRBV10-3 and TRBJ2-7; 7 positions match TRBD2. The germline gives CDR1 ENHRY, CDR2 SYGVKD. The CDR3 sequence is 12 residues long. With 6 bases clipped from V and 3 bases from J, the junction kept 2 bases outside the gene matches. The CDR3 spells CAIRAGDYEQYF. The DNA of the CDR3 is TGTGCCATCAGGGCGGGGGACTACGAGCAGTACTTC.

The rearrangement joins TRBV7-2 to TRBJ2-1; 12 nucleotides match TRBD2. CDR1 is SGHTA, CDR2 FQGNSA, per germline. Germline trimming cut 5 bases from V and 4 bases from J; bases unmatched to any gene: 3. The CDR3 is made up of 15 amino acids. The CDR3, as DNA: TGTGCCAGCAGCCAGGGACTAGCGGGTTACAATGAGCAGTTCTTC. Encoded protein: CASSQGLAGYNEQFF.

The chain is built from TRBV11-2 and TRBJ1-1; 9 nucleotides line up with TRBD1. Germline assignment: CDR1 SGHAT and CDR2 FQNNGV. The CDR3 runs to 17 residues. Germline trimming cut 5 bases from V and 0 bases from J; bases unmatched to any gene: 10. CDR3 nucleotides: TGTGCCAGCAGCCACCTCAACAGGGGGCCGCTGAACACTGAAGCTTTCTTT. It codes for CASSHLNRGPLNTEAFF.

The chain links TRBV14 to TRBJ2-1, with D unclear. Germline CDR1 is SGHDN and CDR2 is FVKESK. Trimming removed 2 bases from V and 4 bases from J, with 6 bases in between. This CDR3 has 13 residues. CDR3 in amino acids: CASSQITYNEQFF. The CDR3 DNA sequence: TGTGCCAGCAGCCAAATTACTTACAATGAGCAGTTCTTC. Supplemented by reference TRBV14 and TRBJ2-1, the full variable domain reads EAGVTQFPSHSVIEKGQTVTLRCDPISGHDNLYWYRRVMGKEIKFLLHFVKESKQDESGMPNNRFLAERTGGTYSTLKVQPAELEDSGVYFCASSQITYNEQFFGPGTRLTVL.

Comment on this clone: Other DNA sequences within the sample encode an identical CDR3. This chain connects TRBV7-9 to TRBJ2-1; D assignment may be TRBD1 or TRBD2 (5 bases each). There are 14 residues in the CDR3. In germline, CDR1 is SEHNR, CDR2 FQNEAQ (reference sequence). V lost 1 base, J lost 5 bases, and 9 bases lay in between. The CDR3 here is CASSLGGSNNEQFF. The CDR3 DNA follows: TGTGCCAGCAGCTTAGGGGGGTCAAACAATGAGCAGTTCTTC.

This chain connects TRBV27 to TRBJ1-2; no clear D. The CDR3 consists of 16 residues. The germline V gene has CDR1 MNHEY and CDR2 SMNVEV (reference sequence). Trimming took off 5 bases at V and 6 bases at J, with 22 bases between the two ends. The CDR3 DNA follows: TGTGCCAGCAGTCCCCTAGACACCCGCCTTGGACATGGCTACACCTTC. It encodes CASSPLDTRLGHGYTF.

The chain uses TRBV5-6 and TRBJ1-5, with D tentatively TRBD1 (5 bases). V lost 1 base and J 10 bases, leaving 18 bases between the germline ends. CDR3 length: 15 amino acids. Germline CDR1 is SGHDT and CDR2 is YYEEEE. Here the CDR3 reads CASSLWLGEALPQHF. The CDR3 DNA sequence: TGTGCCAGCAGCTTGTGGTTGGGGGAGGCGCTCCCCCAGCATTTT.

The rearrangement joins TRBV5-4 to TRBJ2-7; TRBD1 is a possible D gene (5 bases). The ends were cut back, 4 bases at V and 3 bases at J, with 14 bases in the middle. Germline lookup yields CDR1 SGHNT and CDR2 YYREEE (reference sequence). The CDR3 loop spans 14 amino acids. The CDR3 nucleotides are TGTGCCAGCAGCATAGGTGGGGCCAGCTACGAGCAGTACTTC. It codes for CASSIGGASYEQYF.

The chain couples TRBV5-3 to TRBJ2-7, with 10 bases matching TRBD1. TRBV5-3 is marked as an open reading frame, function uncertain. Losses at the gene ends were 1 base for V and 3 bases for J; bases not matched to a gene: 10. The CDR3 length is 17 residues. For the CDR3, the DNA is TGTGCCAGAAGCTTGACACCCGGGACAGGGGCGGTCTACGAGCAGTACTTC. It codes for CARSLTPGTGAVYEQYF.

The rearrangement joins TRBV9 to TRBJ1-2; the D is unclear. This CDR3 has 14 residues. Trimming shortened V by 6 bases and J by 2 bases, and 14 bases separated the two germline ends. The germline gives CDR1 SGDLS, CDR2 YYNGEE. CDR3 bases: TGTGCCAGCAACCAAAACGACGGAAACTATGGCTACACCTTC. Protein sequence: CASNQNDGNYGYTF. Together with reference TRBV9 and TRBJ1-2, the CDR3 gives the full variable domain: DSGVTQTPKHLITATGQRVTLRCSPRSGDLSVYWYQQSLDQGLQFLIQYYNGEERAKGNILERFSAQQFPDLHSELNLSSLELGDSALYFCASNQNDGNYGYTFGSGTRLTVV.

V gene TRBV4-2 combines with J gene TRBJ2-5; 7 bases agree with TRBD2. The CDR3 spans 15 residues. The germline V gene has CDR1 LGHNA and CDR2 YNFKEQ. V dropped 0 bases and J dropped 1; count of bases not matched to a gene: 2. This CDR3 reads CASSQDRGGQETQYF. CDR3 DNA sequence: TGTGCCAGCAGCCAAGACCGCGGGGGCCAAGAGACCCAGTACTTC.

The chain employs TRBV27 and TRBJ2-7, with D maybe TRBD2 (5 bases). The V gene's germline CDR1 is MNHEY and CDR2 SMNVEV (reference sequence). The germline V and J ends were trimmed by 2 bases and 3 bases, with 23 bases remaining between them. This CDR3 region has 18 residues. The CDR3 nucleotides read TGTGCCAGCAGTTTAATCCCCCCGGGTAGCGCGAATTTCTACGAGCAGTACTTC. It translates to CASSLIPPGSANFYEQYF.

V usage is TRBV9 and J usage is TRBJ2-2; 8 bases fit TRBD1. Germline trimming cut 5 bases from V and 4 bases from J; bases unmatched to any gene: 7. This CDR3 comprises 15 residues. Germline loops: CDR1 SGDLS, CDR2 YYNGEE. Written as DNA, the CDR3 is TGTGCCAGCAGGGGCGGGGACAGGCTCACCGGGGAGCTGTTTTTT. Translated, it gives CASRGGDRLTGELFF.

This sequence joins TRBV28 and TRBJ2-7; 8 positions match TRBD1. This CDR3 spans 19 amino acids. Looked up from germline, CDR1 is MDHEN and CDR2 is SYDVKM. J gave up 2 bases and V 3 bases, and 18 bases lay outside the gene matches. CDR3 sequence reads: CASSFHPTPPGQDPYEQYF. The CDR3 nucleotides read TGTGCCAGCAGTTTTCACCCCACCCCTCCGGGACAGGACCCCTACGAGCAGTACTTC.

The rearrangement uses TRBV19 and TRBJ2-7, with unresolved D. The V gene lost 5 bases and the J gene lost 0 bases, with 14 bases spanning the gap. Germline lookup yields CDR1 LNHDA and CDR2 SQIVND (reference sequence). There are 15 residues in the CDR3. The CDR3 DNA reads TGTGCCAGTAGTCCCTTGAGTGAGAGCTCCTACGAGCAGTACTTC. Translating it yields CASSPLSESSYEQYF.

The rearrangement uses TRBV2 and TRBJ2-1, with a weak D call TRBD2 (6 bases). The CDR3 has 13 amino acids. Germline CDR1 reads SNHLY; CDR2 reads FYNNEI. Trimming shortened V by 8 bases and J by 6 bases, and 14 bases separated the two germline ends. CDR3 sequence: CASWAPAGNEQFF. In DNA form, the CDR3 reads TGTGCCAGCTGGGCCCCAGCGGGCAATGAGCAGTTCTTC.

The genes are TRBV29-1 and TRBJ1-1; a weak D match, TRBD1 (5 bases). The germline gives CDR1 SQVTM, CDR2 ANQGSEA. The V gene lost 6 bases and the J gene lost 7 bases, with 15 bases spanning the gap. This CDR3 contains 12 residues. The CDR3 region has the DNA TGCAGCGTGAGGGGAGGAGGTCGTGAAGCTTTCTTT. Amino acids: CSVRGGGREAFF.

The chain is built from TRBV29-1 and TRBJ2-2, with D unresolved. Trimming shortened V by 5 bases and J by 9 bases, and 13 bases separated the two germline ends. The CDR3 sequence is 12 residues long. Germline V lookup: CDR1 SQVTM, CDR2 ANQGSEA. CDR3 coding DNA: TGCAGCGTTCAGTCATCCCCGCGGGAGCTGTTTTTT. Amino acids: CSVQSSPRELFF.

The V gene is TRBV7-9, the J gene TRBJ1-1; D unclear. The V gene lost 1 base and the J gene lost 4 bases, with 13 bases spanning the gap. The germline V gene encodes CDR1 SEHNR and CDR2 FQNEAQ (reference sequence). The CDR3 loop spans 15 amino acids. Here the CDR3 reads CASSLGWEGSTEAFF. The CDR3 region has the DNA TGTGCCAGCAGCTTAGGCTGGGAGGGCTCCACTGAAGCTTTCTTT.

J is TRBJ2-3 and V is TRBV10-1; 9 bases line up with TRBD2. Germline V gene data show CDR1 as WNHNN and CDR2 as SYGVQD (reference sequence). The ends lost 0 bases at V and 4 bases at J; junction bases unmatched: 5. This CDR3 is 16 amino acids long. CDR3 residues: CASSESLAGRADTQYF. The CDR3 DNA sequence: TGCGCCAGCAGTGAGTCGCTAGCGGGGAGGGCAGATACGCAGTATTTT.

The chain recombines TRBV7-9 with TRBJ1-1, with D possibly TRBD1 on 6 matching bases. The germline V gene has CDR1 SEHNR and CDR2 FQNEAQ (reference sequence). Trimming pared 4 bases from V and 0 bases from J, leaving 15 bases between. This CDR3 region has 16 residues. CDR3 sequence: CASSSPTGSMNTEAFF. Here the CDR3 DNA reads TGTGCCAGCAGCTCTCCAACAGGGAGTATGAACACTGAAGCTTTCTTT.